This TCR beta chain came from a study of cytomegalovirus exposure and HLA in healthy donors. Study-wide results and limits: In vitro, three CMV-associated chains proved specific for CMV antigens. A later analysis by the authors found several of the most significant clusters apparently linked to common viral pathogens.

Comment on this clone: Its specificity is unknown.

CDR1 SEHNR and CDR2 FQNEAQ come from the germline V gene (reference sequence). The CDR3 spans 15 residues. V trimming: 5 bases; J trimming: 2 bases; junction bases outside the gene matches: 8. The study ran its PCR with 60 Vbeta and 13 Jbeta primers. The assay was immunoSEQ multiplex PCR, and TCRdb's table has in-frame clones only and misses some. Among about 160,000 clones listed, more than 65% were seen once. Material for sequencing was PBMCs. The receptor was derived from a woman between 50 and 59 years old in good health and CMV-seronegative. The chain carries TRBV7-9 and TRBJ1-2, with 7 bases lining up with TRBD1. DNA of the CDR3: TGTGCCAGCAGCACTCGGGCAGGGGGGAACTATGGCTACACCTTC. Encoded protein: CASSTRAGGNYGYTF.